One and the same sample provided the 16 T cell receptor beta chains below, sequenced in a study of OX40 agonist ivuxolimab in advanced cancers. This table comes from immunoSEQ multiplex PCR, and its TCRdb copy is limited to in-frame clones, with some not included. The sample includes fewer than 70,000 clones, about 90% of them seen just once. The sequenced sample was CD4+ or CD8+ T cells sorted from blood, obtained in a trial of the OX40 agonist ivuxolimab. These receptors all come from an adult with an advanced solid tumor such as melanoma, head and neck, liver or kidney cancer.

The V and J genes are TRBV7-9 and TRBJ2-2, with 8 bases that match TRBD1. The CDR3 contains 16 residues. The V gene's germline CDR1 is SEHNR and CDR2 FQNEAQ (reference sequence). Trimming removed 5 bases from V and 4 bases from J; junction bases left unmatched: 9. The CDR3 protein is CASSEDRVMGTGELFF. The CDR3 DNA sequence: TGTGCCAGCAGCGAGGACAGGGTAATGGGCACCGGGGAGCTGTTTTTT.

The chain links TRBV19 to TRBJ2-5; D possibly matches TRBD1 or TRBD2 (7 bases each). Looked up from germline, CDR1 is LNHDA and CDR2 is SQIVND (reference sequence). The CDR3 contains 15 residues. Trimming stripped 4 bases from V and 4 bases from J, with 16 bases between. The CDR3 DNA sequence: TGTGCCAGTAGTAGAGCACAGGGGAGGGGAGAGACCCAGTACTTC. Translating it yields CASSRAQGRGETQYF.

The V call is TRBV7-2, the J call TRBJ2-3, with 9 bases fitting TRBD1. Looked up from germline, CDR1 is SGHTA and CDR2 is FQGNSA. Trimming at V came to 7 bases and at J to 3 bases, leaving 14 bases not matched to a gene. The CDR3 sequence is 17 residues long. CDR3 sequence: CASTQGARQGVTDTQYF. Written as DNA, the CDR3 is TGTGCCAGCACCCAAGGGGCTCGACAGGGGGTTACAGATACGCAGTATTTT.

The genes are TRBV5-8 and TRBJ2-6, with D perhaps being TRBD1 or TRBD2 (5 bases each). Looked up from germline, CDR1 is SGHTS and CDR2 is YDEGEE. The V and J ends lost 2 bases and 4 bases respectively, with 10 bases between them. The length of the CDR3 is 15 residues. Here the CDR3 reads CASSLEGLGANVLTF. In DNA, the CDR3 is TGTGCCAGCAGCTTAGAGGGGCTGGGGGCCAACGTCCTGACTTTC.

V usage is TRBV5-1 and J usage is TRBJ2-3; 11 nucleotides line up with TRBD2. The CDR3 runs 15 residues. Germline V gene data show CDR1 as SGHRS and CDR2 as YFSETQ. Trimming took 3 bases from V and 2 from J; bases not matched to a gene: 2. CDR3 region: CASSSGLAVTDTQYF. In DNA, the CDR3 is TGCGCCAGCAGCTCGGGACTAGCGGTCACAGATACGCAGTATTTT.

V usage is TRBV29-1 and J usage is TRBJ1-2, with 9 bases matching TRBD1. Germline-derived CDR1 and CDR2 are SQVTM and ANQGSEA. The CDR3 spans 13 residues. The V and J ends lost 4 bases and 2 bases, in that order; junction bases with no gene match: 2. The CDR3 nucleotides read TGCAGCGTTGCCGGACAGGGGAACTATGGCTACACCTTC. Its protein is CSVAGQGNYGYTF.

The chain is built from TRBV4-1 and TRBJ2-3; D call uncertain. V lost 0 bases, J lost 3 bases, and 13 bases lay in between. Germline lookup yields CDR1 MGHRA and CDR2 YSYEKL. The CDR3 length is 16 residues. CDR3 sequence: CASSQDAPLATDTQYF. In nucleotides, the CDR3 is TGCGCCAGCAGCCAAGACGCCCCACTCGCGACAGATACGCAGTATTTT.

V gene TRBV28 combines with J gene TRBJ1-3, with D uncertain. The germline V and J ends were trimmed by 6 bases and 8 bases, with 8 bases remaining between them. Germline V lookup: CDR1 MDHEN, CDR2 SYDVKM. The CDR3 has 11 amino acids. The CDR3: CASRAWDTIYF. The CDR3 DNA sequence: TGTGCCAGCAGGGCCTGGGACACCATATATTTT.

This clone was counted a few times. The rearrangement uses TRBV30 and TRBJ1-1; tentative D call: TRBD1 (5 bases). With 5 bases removed from V and 1 base from J, the gap between germline ends came to 11 bases. The CDR3 length is 13 residues. Germline CDR1 GTSNPN, CDR2 SVGIG (reference sequence). The DNA for the CDR3 is TGTGCCTGGTTTCTAGACAGGAACACTGAAGCTTTCTTT. Translation: CAWFLDRNTEAFF.

The CDR3 loop is CASSQGPGTFNAFF. In nucleotides, the CDR3 is TGCGCCAGCAGCCAGGGCCCCGGGACTTTTAACGCGTTCTTC. The rearrangement uses TRBV4-1 and TRBJ2-1, with a tentative D call TRBD2 (6 bases). From germline, CDR1 is MGHRA and CDR2 YSYEKL. V was shortened by 3 bases and J by 15 bases, with 21 bases between the two germline ends. The CDR3 contains 14 residues.

The V gene is TRBV7-2, the J gene TRBJ1-4, with TRBD1 matching over 8 bases. Germline CDR1 and CDR2: SGHTA and FQGNSA. The CDR3 is 15 amino acids. V trimming: 6 bases; J trimming: 10 bases; junction bases outside the gene matches: 13. The CDR3, as DNA: TGTGCCAGCAGTCTAGGGGGGACAGGAGAACGAAAACTGTTTTTT. Translation gives CASSLGGTGERKLFF. Based on the CDR3 plus reference TRBV7-2 and TRBJ1-4, the full variable domain is GAGVSQSPSNKVTEKGKDVELRCDPISGHTALYWYRQSLGQGLEFLIYFQGNSAPDKSGLPSDRFSAERTGGSVSTLTIQRTQQEDSAVYLCASSLGGTGERKLFFGSGTQLSVL.

J is TRBJ2-3 and V is TRBV4-2, with TRBD1 matching 8 bases. J was trimmed by 4 bases and V by 4 bases; bases with no gene match: 10. Germline-derived CDR1 and CDR2 are LGHNA and YNFKEQ. This CDR3 contains 16 residues. DNA for the CDR3: TGTGCCAGCAGCCCAGAATCAGGGGGCCGCGCAGATACGCAGTATTTT. Translated: CASSPESGGRADTQYF.

The genes are TRBV5-4 and TRBJ1-2, with 9 bases matching TRBD1. V shed 4 bases, J shed 4 bases, and the junction held 5 bases outside the gene matches. Germline V CDR1 and CDR2: SGHNT, YYREEE (reference sequence). The CDR3 covers 14 residues. CDR3 amino acids: CASSITGGSYGYTF. Here the CDR3 DNA reads TGTGCCAGCAGCATAACAGGGGGCAGCTATGGCTACACCTTC.

V usage is TRBV4-3 and J usage is TRBJ2-5, with 9 positions matching TRBD2. This CDR3 comprises 15 residues. V shed 5 bases and J 2 bases; nucleotides not matched to a gene: 6. The germline V gene has CDR1 LGHNA and CDR2 YSLEER. The CDR3 nucleotides are TGCGCCAGCAGCACCCGACTAGCGGAACAAGAGACCCAGTACTTC. Translated: CASSTRLAEQETQYF.

The chain joins TRBV6-5 to TRBJ2-7; 8 bases fit TRBD2. There are 15 residues in the CDR3. V was clipped by 0 bases and J by 4 bases; unmatched bases: 5. Germline V lookup: CDR1 MNHEY, CDR2 SVGAGI. The CDR3 region has the DNA TGTGCCAGCAGTTACTCAGCGGGAGTCACATACGAGCAGTACTTC. This sequence encodes CASSYSAGVTYEQYF.

As DNA, the CDR3 is TGTGCCAGTAGTATATCTGGGACAGCGACCGTTTTTGGCAATCAGCCCCAGCATTTT. Its protein is CASSISGTATVFGNQPQHF. The chain combines TRBV19 with TRBJ1-5, with 7 bases matching TRBD1. Per germline, CDR1 LNHDA and CDR2 SQIVND (reference sequence). With 2 bases clipped from V and 2 bases from J, the junction kept 15 bases outside the gene matches. The CDR3 length is 19 residues.